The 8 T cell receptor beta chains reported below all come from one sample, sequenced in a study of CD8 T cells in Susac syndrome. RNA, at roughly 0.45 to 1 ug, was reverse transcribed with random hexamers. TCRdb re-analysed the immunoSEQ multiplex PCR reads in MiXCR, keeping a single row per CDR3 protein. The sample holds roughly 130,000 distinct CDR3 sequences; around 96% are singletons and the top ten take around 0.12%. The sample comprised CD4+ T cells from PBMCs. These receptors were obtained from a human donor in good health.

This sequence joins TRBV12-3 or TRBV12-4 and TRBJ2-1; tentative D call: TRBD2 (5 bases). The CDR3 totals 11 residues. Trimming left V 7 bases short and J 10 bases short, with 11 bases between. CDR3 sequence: CASTDKREQFF. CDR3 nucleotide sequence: TGTGCCAGCACCGATAAGCGGGAGCAGTTCTTC.

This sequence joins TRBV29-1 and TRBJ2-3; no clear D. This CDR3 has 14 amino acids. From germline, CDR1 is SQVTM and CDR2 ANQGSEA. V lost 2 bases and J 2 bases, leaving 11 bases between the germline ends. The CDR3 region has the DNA TGCAGCGTTGAAATACTACCAAACACAGATACGCAGTATTTT. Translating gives CSVEILPNTDTQYF.

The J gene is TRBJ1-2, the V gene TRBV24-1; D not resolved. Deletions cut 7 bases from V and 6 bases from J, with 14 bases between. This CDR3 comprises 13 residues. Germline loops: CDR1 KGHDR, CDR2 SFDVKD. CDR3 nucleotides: TGTGCCACCAGGGACGGCGGAAGTAATGGCTACACCTTC. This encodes CATRDGGSNGYTF.

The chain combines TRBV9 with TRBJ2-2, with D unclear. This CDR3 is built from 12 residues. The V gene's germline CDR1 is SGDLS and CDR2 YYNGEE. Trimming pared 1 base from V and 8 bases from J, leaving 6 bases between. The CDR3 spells CASSVTSGELFF. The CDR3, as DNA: TGTGCCAGCAGCGTAACTTCTGGGGAGCTGTTTTTT.

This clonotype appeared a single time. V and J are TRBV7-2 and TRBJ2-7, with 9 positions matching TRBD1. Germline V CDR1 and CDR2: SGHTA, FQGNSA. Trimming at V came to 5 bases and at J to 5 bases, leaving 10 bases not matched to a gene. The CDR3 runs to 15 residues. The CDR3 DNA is TGTGCCAGCAGCCCAAGAGGACAGGGGAGAGACGAGCAGTACTTC. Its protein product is CASSPRGQGRDEQYF.

CDR3 DNA: TGTGCCAGCTCACCACCCAGACCCGGGGAGCTGTTTTTT. Protein: CASSPPRPGELFF. This sequence joins TRBV18 and TRBJ2-2; D is unclear. The V gene lost 0 bases and the J gene lost 6 bases, with 5 bases spanning the gap. Per germline, CDR1 KGHSH and CDR2 LQKENI. CDR3 length equals 13 residues.

DNA for the CDR3: TGTGCCAGCAGTTTCACGACAGGGAAAACCTACGAGCAGTACTTC. Residues: CASSFTTGKTYEQYF. The genes are TRBV12-3 or TRBV12-4 and TRBJ2-7, with 7 nucleotides matching TRBD1. Trimming took 3 bases from V and 2 from J; bases not matched to a gene: 7. The CDR3 spans 15 residues.

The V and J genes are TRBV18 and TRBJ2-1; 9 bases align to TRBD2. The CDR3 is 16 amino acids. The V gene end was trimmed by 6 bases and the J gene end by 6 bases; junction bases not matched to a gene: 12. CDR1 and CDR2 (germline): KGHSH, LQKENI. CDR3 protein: CASSPRVAGVFNEQFF. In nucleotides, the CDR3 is TGTGCCAGCTCGCCCCGGGTAGCGGGAGTATTCAATGAGCAGTTCTTC.